This T cell receptor (beta chain) was documented in a study of shared clonotypes between healthy human individuals. Study-wide background: Donors had three CD4 naive, three CD4 memory, two CD8 naive and one CD8 memory plate apiece.

Nashville, Tennessee was home to all donors, who were Caucasian adults. It was at deep level that the assay was run. Here immunoSEQ multiplex PCR was the method, and the copy in TCRdb shows in-frame clones only, minus some. The sample holds roughly 1,500,000 clones; approximately 98% are singletons and the top ten take roughly 0.42%. The study's findings and limits: Investigators collected only blood, and repertoires in tissues likely differ.

Trimming pared 3 bases from V and 8 bases from J, leaving 11 bases between. CDR3 length: 13 residues. CDR1 ENHRY and CDR2 SYGVKD come from the germline V gene. This clone was counted once. As yet, its antigen is unknown. Sequenced material: naive CD4+ T cells sorted from blood. Subset noted: CD45RA+ positively selected. This chain joins TRBV10-3 and TRBJ1-3; D may be TRBD1 (5 bases). This TCR derives from a man aged 25 to 40 in good health. The CDR3 DNA sequence: TGTGCCATCAGTGACCTGGAGGGGTACACCATATATTTT. This gives the protein CAISDLEGYTIYF.